Listed below are T cell receptor beta chains from one sample, sequenced in a study of T cells in Graves' hyperthyroidism and ophthalmopathy. TCRdb fed the multiplex PCR reads into MiXCR, producing one record per CDR3 protein. The repertoire holds more than 500,000 distinct CDR3 sequences, with roughly 17% as singletons. The sequencing sample was made of blood. These receptors were taken from a woman aged 30 to 39 with Graves' hyperthyroidism. Both conserved end residues are part of each CDR3. The order of the fields is CDR3 DNA, CDR3 protein, D gene, CDR3 length, J gene, V gene, clone size. A D gene is named only where the DNA matches it firmly. The size entry is marked missing in some rows and otherwise reads once, few, many or a size class.

cdr3_nt: TGCAGTGCAAAAGGACAGGGGGGATACAATGAGCAGTTCTTC
cdr3_aa: CSAKGQGGYNEQFF
d_call: TRBD1
cdr3_length: 14
j_call: TRBJ2-1
v_call: TRBV20-1
clone_size: NA

cdr3_nt: TGTGCCAGCAGTTTAACGTCCTCAGGCACCGGGGAGCTGTTTTTT
cdr3_aa: CASSLTSSGTGELFF
d_call: NA
cdr3_length: 15
j_call: TRBJ2-2
v_call: TRBV28
clone_size: many

cdr3_nt: TGTGCCACCAAGCGGGCGGCTCCCACCGGGGAGCTGTTTTTT
cdr3_aa: CATKRAAPTGELFF
d_call: NA
cdr3_length: 14
j_call: TRBJ2-2
v_call: TRBV11-2
clone_size: many

cdr3_nt: TGTGCCAGCAGCCCGAGGGAGGATGGTACCGAAGCTTTCTTT
cdr3_aa: CASSPREDGTEAFF
d_call: NA
cdr3_length: 14
j_call: TRBJ1-1
v_call: TRBV3-1
clone_size: many

cdr3_nt: TGCGCCGCAACCCCTCGGGTTACCTACGAGCAGTACTTC
cdr3_aa: CAATPRVTYEQYF
d_call: NA
cdr3_length: 13
j_call: TRBJ2-7
v_call: TRBV10-2
clone_size: few

cdr3_nt: TGTGCCAGTAGGGATAGGGACAGCGACAATCAGCCCCAGCATTTT
cdr3_aa: CASRDRDSDNQPQHF
d_call: TRBD1
cdr3_length: 15
j_call: TRBJ1-5
v_call: TRBV19
clone_size: NA

cdr3_nt: TGCAGTGCTAGAGTACAATTAGGGACAGGGAACACCGGGGAGCTGTTTTTT
cdr3_aa: CSARVQLGTGNTGELFF
d_call: TRBD1
cdr3_length: 17
j_call: TRBJ2-2
v_call: TRBV20-1
clone_size: few

cdr3_nt: TGTGCCAGCAGCTTAGTAGGCTGGCTGGCCCAGTACTTC
cdr3_aa: CASSLVGWLAQYF
d_call: NA
cdr3_length: 13
j_call: TRBJ2-5
v_call: TRBV7-9
clone_size: NA

cdr3_nt: TGCAGTGGCGGGGTTACAACGGTTGGCTACACCTTC
cdr3_aa: CSGGVTTVGYTF
d_call: NA
cdr3_length: 12
j_call: TRBJ1-2
v_call: TRBV20-1
clone_size: many

cdr3_nt: TGTGCCACCAGCAGAGACGGGGGAGGCAACTATGGCTACACCTTC
cdr3_aa: CATSRDGGGNYGYTF
d_call: NA
cdr3_length: 15
j_call: TRBJ1-2
v_call: TRBV15
clone_size: few

cdr3_nt: TGTGCCTCCCCGGGCGGGGTACCTGGCTACACCTTC
cdr3_aa: CASPGGVPGYTF
d_call: NA
cdr3_length: 12
j_call: TRBJ1-2
v_call: TRBV30
clone_size: NA

cdr3_nt: TGCGCCAGCAGCGAGATATCCGGGACAGGGGACGAGCAGTACTTC
cdr3_aa: CASSEISGTGDEQYF
d_call: TRBD1
cdr3_length: 15
j_call: TRBJ2-7
v_call: TRBV4-1
clone_size: NA

cdr3_nt: TGTGCCATCAGTGACCTAGCGGGAGTACCAGGCGAGCAGTACTTC
cdr3_aa: CAISDLAGVPGEQYF
d_call: TRBD2
cdr3_length: 15
j_call: TRBJ2-7
v_call: TRBV10-3
clone_size: many

cdr3_nt: TGTGCCAGTAGTATAACCCCCGGGGCTAGGAGAGAGACCCAGTACTTC
cdr3_aa: CASSITPGARRETQYF
d_call: NA
cdr3_length: 16
j_call: TRBJ2-5
v_call: TRBV19
clone_size: NA

cdr3_nt: TGTGCCATCAGTGAGTCGCGTGACAGCGGAAACACCATATATTTT
cdr3_aa: CAISESRDSGNTIYF
d_call: NA
cdr3_length: 15
j_call: TRBJ1-3
v_call: TRBV10-3
clone_size: NA

cdr3_nt: TGCAGCGTTGAAGTCGCGACAGAGTACGAGCAGTACTTC
cdr3_aa: CSVEVATEYEQYF
d_call: NA
cdr3_length: 13
j_call: TRBJ2-7
v_call: TRBV29-1
clone_size: NA

cdr3_nt: TGTGCCAGCAGTTGGGACGTTGACTACTCCTACGAGCAGTACTTC
cdr3_aa: CASSWDVDYSYEQYF
d_call: NA
cdr3_length: 15
j_call: TRBJ2-7
v_call: TRBV6-2/TRBV6-3
clone_size: NA

cdr3_nt: TGTGCCAGCAGTGAAAGGTACGGGAGGAACACTGAAGCTTTCTTT
cdr3_aa: CASSERYGRNTEAFF
d_call: NA
cdr3_length: 15
j_call: TRBJ1-1
v_call: TRBV25-1
clone_size: many

cdr3_nt: TGTGCCAGCAGCTCAAGCAAGGATCAGTACTTC
cdr3_aa: CASSSSKDQYF
d_call: NA
cdr3_length: 11
j_call: TRBJ2-4
v_call: TRBV11-3
clone_size: many

cdr3_nt: TGCAGTGCAAGACAGGGGGTGAACACTGAAGCTTTCTTT
cdr3_aa: CSARQGVNTEAFF
d_call: TRBD1
cdr3_length: 13
j_call: TRBJ1-1
v_call: TRBV20-1
clone_size: many

cdr3_nt: TGTGCCAGCAGCCCGACAGGTTTGAACACTGAAGCTTTCTTT
cdr3_aa: CASSPTGLNTEAFF
d_call: NA
cdr3_length: 14
j_call: TRBJ1-1
v_call: TRBV3-1
clone_size: many

cdr3_nt: TGTGCCTGGGGAACAGGGAACGGAAACACCATATATTTT
cdr3_aa: CAWGTGNGNTIYF
d_call: NA
cdr3_length: 13
j_call: TRBJ1-3
v_call: TRBV30
clone_size: few

cdr3_nt: TGTGCCAGCAGTTTATTTGGGGGGAACACTGAAGCTTTCTTT
cdr3_aa: CASSLFGGNTEAFF
d_call: NA
cdr3_length: 14
j_call: TRBJ1-1
v_call: TRBV28
clone_size: many

cdr3_nt: TGCGCCAGCACGGGGCTAGGAGCGTTGAACACTGAAGCTTTCTTT
cdr3_aa: CASTGLGALNTEAFF
d_call: NA
cdr3_length: 15
j_call: TRBJ1-1
v_call: TRBV5-1
clone_size: NA

cdr3_nt: TGTGCCAGCAGTGCCCGGGGGTTAGGTAATTCACCCCTCCACTTT
cdr3_aa: CASSARGLGNSPLHF
d_call: NA
cdr3_length: 15
j_call: TRBJ1-6
v_call: TRBV27
clone_size: NA

cdr3_nt: TGTGCCAGCAGCCCCGCCTTCTCCGGGGAGCTGTTTTTT
cdr3_aa: CASSPAFSGELFF
d_call: NA
cdr3_length: 13
j_call: TRBJ2-2
v_call: TRBV7-2
clone_size: few

cdr3_nt: TGTGCCAGCAGCTTTGACGCGGCGGGGGAGCTGTTTTTT
cdr3_aa: CASSFDAAGELFF
d_call: NA
cdr3_length: 13
j_call: TRBJ2-2
v_call: TRBV11-2
clone_size: many